The 30 T cell receptor beta chains in this list originate from one sample, sequenced in a study of blood T cell repertoires in COVID-19. The repertoire was sequenced with immunoSEQ multiplex PCR; TCRdb's copy has only in-frame clones and lacks some. The sample consists of about 310,000 clones, approximately 88% of them appearing once. Sample: PBMCs or T cells enriched from blood (not recorded which). The receptors derive from a man aged 55 to 70 who had recovered from COVID-19.

The rearrangement uses TRBV2 and TRBJ1-1; maybe TRBD1 (5 bases). This CDR3 is 14 amino acids long. CDR1 is SNHLY, CDR2 FYNNEI, per germline. Trimming cost V 4 bases and J 1 base, with 10 bases left between them. CDR3 protein: CASSVDRQNTEAFF. The CDR3, as DNA: TGTGCCAGCAGTGTCGACAGACAGAACACTGAAGCTTTCTTT.

This clone turned up a few times. The chain links TRBV18 to TRBJ1-5; D is uncertain. The germline V gene encodes CDR1 KGHSH and CDR2 LQKENI. V was cut by 2 bases and J by 5 bases, with 10 bases left in between. The CDR3 spans 14 residues. The CDR3 sequence: CASSPDTAYQPQHF. The CDR3 DNA reads TGTGCCAGCTCACCAGACACTGCCTATCAGCCCCAGCATTTT.

As to this clone: At the DNA level, this CDR3 is encoded by other sequences in the same sample as well. This chain connects TRBV19 to TRBJ1-2, with 7 nucleotides matching TRBD1. The germline CDR1 and CDR2 sequences are LNHDA and SQIVND (reference sequence). V was clipped by 6 bases and J by 2 bases; unmatched bases: 3. The CDR3 length is 13 residues. CDR3 amino acids: CASSLQGNYGYTF. DNA of the CDR3: TGTGCCAGTAGCTTACAGGGGAACTATGGCTACACCTTC.

The chain has TRBV19 and TRBJ1-5; D might be TRBD1 (5 bases). The germline CDR1 and CDR2 sequences are LNHDA and SQIVND (reference sequence). CDR3 size: 15 residues. Trimming shortened V by 0 bases and J by 11 bases, and 17 bases separated the two germline ends. CDR3 in DNA: TGTGCCAGTAGTATAGATCCCCAGACAGTCCTGGCCCAGCATTTT. It codes for CASSIDPQTVLAQHF.

V usage is TRBV5-5 and J usage is TRBJ2-1, with 10 positions matching TRBD2. Germline V gene sequence: CDR1 SGHKS, CDR2 YYEKEE (reference sequence). J lost 7 bases, V lost 3 bases, and 16 bases had no gene match. The CDR3 sequence is 18 residues long. This chain's CDR3 is CASSSVLSSGSPINEQFF. CDR3 nucleotide sequence: TGTGCCAGCAGCTCCGTGCTGTCTAGCGGGAGCCCTATAAATGAGCAGTTCTTC.

This clone appeared a single time. V and J are TRBV5-4 and TRBJ2-4, with TRBD2 matching over 7 bases. Germline-derived CDR1 and CDR2 are SGHNT and YYREEE (reference sequence). This CDR3 region has 13 residues. V lost 4 bases and J lost 5; bases outside the gene matches: 3. The CDR3: CASSVSGENIQYF. The CDR3 DNA sequence: TGTGCCAGCAGCGTCAGCGGGGAAAACATTCAGTACTTC. The full variable domain, its missing parts supplied by reference TRBV5-4 and TRBJ2-4, is ETGVTQSPTHLIKTRGQQVTLRCSSQSGHNTVSWYQQALGQGPQFIFQYYREEENGRGNFPPRFSGLQFPNYSSELNVNALELDDSALYLCASSVSGENIQYFGAGTRLSVL.

In nucleotides, the CDR3 is TGTGCCAGCAGCCCGGGGGGCCCGGAGGCTTTCTTT. This gives the protein CASSPGGPEAFF. The gene calls are TRBV11-2 and TRBJ1-1; the D gene is possibly TRBD1 (6 bases). This CDR3 contains 12 residues. Trimming shortened V by 5 bases and J by 11 bases, and 15 bases separated the two germline ends. Per the germline V gene, CDR1 is SGHAT and CDR2 is FQNNGV. Full variable domain (remainder filled in from reference TRBV11-2 and TRBJ1-1): EAGVAQSPRYKIIEKRQSVAFWCNPISGHATLYWYQQILGQGPKLLIQFQNNGVVDDSQLPKDRFSAERLKGVDSTLKIQPAKLEDSAVYLCASSPGGPEAFFGQGTRLTVV.

J is TRBJ2-5 and V is TRBV5-6, with 8 bases fitting TRBD1. Unmatched junction bases numbered 6, after V lost 0 bases and J lost 5 bases. This CDR3 has 15 amino acids. Germline V lookup: CDR1 SGHDT, CDR2 YYEEEE. The CDR3 region has the DNA TGTGCCAGCAGCTTGGCCAACAGGGGGGATGAGACCCAGTACTTC. Amino acid sequence: CASSLANRGDETQYF.

V is TRBV28 and J is TRBJ2-3, with TRBD2 matching 10 bases. Germline loops: CDR1 MDHEN, CDR2 SYDVKM. The CDR3 extends over 16 amino acids. Trimming took 5 bases from V and 2 from J; bases not matched to a gene: 7. The CDR3 bases are TGTGCCAGCAGTCCCCGGACTAGCGGCCCCACAGATACGCAGTATTTT. Encoded protein: CASSPRTSGPTDTQYF.

The chain uses TRBV3-1 (or the pseudogene TRBV3-2) and TRBJ1-2; 10 nucleotides line up with TRBD1. Trimming cost V 4 bases and J 0 bases; bases outside gene matches: 8. There are 17 residues in the CDR3. The germline V gene has CDR1 LGHDT and CDR2 YNNKEL (reference sequence). The CDR3 bases are TGTGCCAGCAGCCGGGGACAGGGGACATACACTAACTATGGCTACACCTTC. This codes for CASSRGQGTYTNYGYTF.

The chain employs TRBV7-9 and TRBJ1-3; D remains ambiguous. The germline CDR1 and CDR2 sequences are SEHNR and FQNEAQ (reference sequence). The CDR3 is 15 residues long. V was clipped by 4 bases and J by 0 bases, with 10 bases between them. CDR3 residues: CASSSSGSSGNTIYF. In DNA form, the CDR3 reads TGTGCCAGCAGCTCCTCGGGGAGCTCTGGAAACACCATATATTTT.

The chain combines TRBV28 with TRBJ1-3; D not resolved. CDR3 length equals 15 residues. CDR1 is MDHEN, CDR2 SYDVKM, per germline. The V end lost 5 bases, the J end lost 3 bases, and 14 bases lay between the germline ends. The CDR3: CASSPSQVIGNTIYF. CDR3 nucleotides: TGTGCCAGCAGTCCCAGCCAGGTGATTGGAAACACCATATATTTT.

The chain carries TRBV5-1 and TRBJ2-5, with D perhaps matching TRBD1 (6 bases). V was trimmed by 2 bases and J by 3 bases, leaving 11 bases between them. This CDR3 comprises 14 residues. CDR1 and CDR2 from the germline V gene are SGHRS and YFSETQ. Here the CDR3 DNA reads TGCGCCAGCAGCTTTGACAGGTTTGAAGAGACCCAGTACTTC. It encodes CASSFDRFEETQYF.

The chain joins TRBV7-2 to TRBJ2-1, with 11 bases that match TRBD1. The ends lost 4 bases at V and 8 bases at J; junction bases unmatched: 7. The CDR3 spans 15 residues. Germline CDR1 and CDR2: SGHTA and FQGNSA. The chain's CDR3 is CASSSRDRGTYEQFF. The CDR3 DNA is TGTGCCAGCAGCTCCCGGGACAGGGGGACGTATGAGCAGTTCTTC.

CDR3 loop: CASRDTGRAEEQYF. For the CDR3, the DNA is TGTGCCAGCAGGGACACCGGGAGGGCGGAAGAGCAGTACTTC. The rearrangement links TRBV6-5 to TRBJ2-7, with 8 bases aligning to TRBD2. V trimming: 6 bases; J trimming: 7 bases; junction bases outside the gene matches: 11. From germline, CDR1 is MNHEY and CDR2 SVGAGI. This CDR3 spans 14 amino acids.

CDR3 sequence: CASSLMASGNTGELFF. The DNA of the CDR3 is TGTGCCAGCAGTTTAATGGCTAGCGGGAACACCGGGGAGCTGTTTTTT. The rearrangement uses TRBV28 and TRBJ2-2; TRBD2 aligns across 7 bases. V was clipped by 2 bases and J by 1 base; unmatched bases: 4. This CDR3 comprises 16 residues. CDR1 and CDR2 (germline): MDHEN, SYDVKM.

This clone has just one count. This rearrangement joins TRBV23-1 to TRBJ1-5; unclear D gene. TRBV23-1 is sorted into the ORF group, with uncertain function. V lost 8 bases, J lost 0 bases, and 8 bases lay in between. This CDR3 region has 13 residues. The CDR3 spells CASLDFSNQPQHF. Written as DNA, the CDR3 is TGCGCCAGCCTTGACTTTAGCAATCAGCCCCAGCATTTT.

V is TRBV2 and J is TRBJ2-2, with 11 nucleotides matching TRBD1. Germline V gene lookup returns CDR1 SNHLY and CDR2 FYNNEI. CDR3 size: 16 residues. J lost 5 bases, V lost 5 bases, and 7 bases had no gene match. DNA for the CDR3: TGTGCCAGCAGTCCCCGGACAGGGGGCGCAACCGGGGAGCTGTTTTTT. Its protein is CASSPRTGGATGELFF.

V gene TRBV5-1 combines with J gene TRBJ1-3; perhaps TRBD1 as D (6 bases). This CDR3 spans 13 amino acids. Trimming took off 4 bases at V and 5 bases at J, with 10 bases between the two ends. The germline gives CDR1 SGHRS, CDR2 YFSETQ. In DNA, the CDR3 is TGCGCCAGCAGCGAAGGGGGACGAAACACCATATATTTT. Encoded protein: CASSEGGRNTIYF.

V and J are TRBV5-5 and TRBJ1-5; 7 bases fit TRBD1. Germline V CDR1 and CDR2: SGHKS, YYEKEE (reference sequence). V lost 4 bases and J lost 4; bases outside the gene matches: 11. The CDR3 has 16 amino acids. CDR3 residues: CASSGTGTAPNQPQHF. CDR3 bases: TGTGCCAGCAGCGGAACCGGGACAGCCCCAAATCAGCCCCAGCATTTT.

This chain uses TRBV28 with TRBJ2-6; 7 nucleotides agree with TRBD1. The CDR3 consists of 16 residues. The ends lost 6 bases at V and 0 bases at J; junction bases unmatched: 5. Looked up from germline, CDR1 is MDHEN and CDR2 is SYDVKM. For the CDR3, the DNA is TGTGCCAGCAGCGGACAGGTCCTCTCTGGGGCCAACGTCCTGACTTTC. It is translated as CASSGQVLSGANVLTF.

The chain couples TRBV11-1 to TRBJ2-5; a weak D match, TRBD2 (6 bases). The CDR3 runs 14 residues. With 4 bases removed from V and 0 bases from J, the gap between germline ends came to 9 bases. Germline CDR1 is SGHAT and CDR2 is FQDESV (reference sequence). CDR3 DNA: TGTGCCAGCAGCTCTCCGGGGGACCAAGAGACCCAGTACTTC. It is translated as CASSSPGDQETQYF.

The chain couples TRBV28 to TRBJ2-5, with 8 positions matching TRBD2. Unmatched junction bases numbered 8, after V lost 3 bases and J lost 5 bases. The V gene's germline CDR1 is MDHEN and CDR2 SYDVKM. CDR3 length: 15 amino acids. The CDR3 nucleotides are TGTGCCAGCAGTTTGTTTGCGGGAGGCGGGGAGACCCAGTACTTC. It encodes CASSLFAGGGETQYF.

As DNA, the CDR3 is TGTGCCAGCAGCGCGACAGGAGGACCCGGGGAGCTGTTTTTT. Protein: CASSATGGPGELFF. The chain is built from TRBV14 and TRBJ2-2, with D possibly matching TRBD1 (6 bases). The CDR3 spans 14 residues. V lost 5 bases to trimming and J lost 6 bases, with 13 bases between them. Germline assignment: CDR1 SGHDN and CDR2 FVKESK.

The chain is built from TRBV7-2 and TRBJ2-7; 7 bases map to TRBD2. V was pared by 2 bases and J by 2 bases, with 6 bases of the junction left unmatched. The germline gives CDR1 SGHTA, CDR2 FQGNSA. The CDR3 is 15 residues long. Written as DNA, the CDR3 is TGTGCCAGCAGCTTATGGCTAGCGGATACCTACGAGCAGTACTTC. Protein sequence: CASSLWLADTYEQYF.

CDR3 sequence reads: CSARDITEQFF. The CDR3, as DNA: TGCAGTGCCCGGGACATCACTGAGCAGTTCTTC. The chain combines TRBV20-1 with TRBJ2-1; possible D gene TRBD1, 6 bases. V was pared by 6 bases and J by 9 bases, with 12 bases between. The CDR3 totals 11 residues. Germline CDR1 is DFQATT and CDR2 is SNEGSKA (reference sequence).

The chain recombines TRBV5-1 with TRBJ1-1; maybe TRBD1 (5 bases). CDR1 and CDR2 (germline): SGHRS, YFSETQ. CDR3 size: 14 residues. Trimming removed 4 bases from V and 5 bases from J, with 15 bases in between. DNA of the CDR3: TGCGCCAGCAGCAGCCGTAGGGGAGGGACTGAAGCTTTCTTT. Translation gives CASSSRRGGTEAFF.

The rearrangement links TRBV6-5 to TRBJ2-5, with TRBD2 identical over 12 bases. CDR3 length equals 16 residues. The germline gives CDR1 MNHEY, CDR2 SVGAGI. Trimming cost V 0 bases and J 5 bases; bases outside gene matches: 4. This chain's CDR3 is CASSYSTSGSRETQYF. CDR3 sequence (DNA): TGTGCCAGCAGTTACTCGACTAGCGGGAGTCGGGAGACCCAGTACTTC.

The chain combines TRBV24-1 with TRBJ2-1; 12 nucleotides match TRBD1. The CDR3 runs to 15 residues. The germline gives CDR1 KGHDR, CDR2 SFDVKD. V lost 9 bases and J lost 8; bases outside the gene matches: 10. CDR3 nucleotides: TGTGCCACCTCCCATTCCGGGACAGGGGGCGATGAGCAGTTCTTC. This codes for CATSHSGTGGDEQFF.

This chain joins TRBV24-1 and TRBJ2-7, with TRBD2 identical over 13 bases. The V gene end was trimmed by 3 bases and the J gene end by 5 bases; junction bases not matched to a gene: 3. The CDR3 is 15 amino acids. In germline, CDR1 is KGHDR, CDR2 SFDVKD. The CDR3 sequence is CATSDRTSGGDEQYF. In DNA form, the CDR3 reads TGTGCCACCAGTGATCGGACTAGCGGGGGCGACGAGCAGTACTTC.